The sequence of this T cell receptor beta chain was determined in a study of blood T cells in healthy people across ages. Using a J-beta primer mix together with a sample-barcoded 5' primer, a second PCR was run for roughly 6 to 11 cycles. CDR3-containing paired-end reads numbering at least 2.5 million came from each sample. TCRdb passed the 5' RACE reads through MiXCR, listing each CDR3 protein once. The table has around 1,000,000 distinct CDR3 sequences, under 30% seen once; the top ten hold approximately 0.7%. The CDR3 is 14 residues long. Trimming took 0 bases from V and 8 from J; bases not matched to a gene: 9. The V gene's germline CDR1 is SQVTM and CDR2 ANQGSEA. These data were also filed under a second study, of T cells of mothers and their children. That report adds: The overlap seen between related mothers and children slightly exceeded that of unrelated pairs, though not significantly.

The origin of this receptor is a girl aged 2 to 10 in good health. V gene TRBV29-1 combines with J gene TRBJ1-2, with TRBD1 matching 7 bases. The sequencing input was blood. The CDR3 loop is CSVEDQGGAWGYTF. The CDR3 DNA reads TGCAGCGTTGAAGATCAGGGGGGGGCTTGGGGCTACACCTTC.